Here is one T cell receptor beta chain with its context. This clonotype was seen only a few times. No cognate antigen has been identified for it. Base quality data are lacking; no much larger clone is found one base away. Ficoll-Paque density gradient centrifugation was the method used to isolate PBMCs. This sample was included in a study of T-cell memory formation after mild COVID-19 (dated by TCRdb to about 2021). In terms of the full investigation: TCR sequence clusters from the two donors were largely donor specific. Longitudinal TCRalpha and TCRbeta repertoire sequencing tracked T-cell clones expanding and contracting after mild COVID-19 in two donors. The cohort was made up of two young adult volunteers, one female and one male, who were previously healthy.

Study-wide findings and limitations: Balanced CD4/CD8 phenotypes were observed for clones contracting from day 15 to 85, whereas a bias towards CD4+ was observed for a second wave of clones expanding from day 15 to 37. The second-wave clones that peaked on day 37 were not confirmed to be SARS-CoV-2 specific. Only a couple of mild cases were covered by the study, and larger cohorts that include severe cases with pre-infection samples were considered necessary. Some responding clones were detected in pre-infection memory, suggesting pre-existing cross-reactive memory T cells joined the SARS-CoV-2 response. Contracting CD4+ clones were found mainly in CM and EM memory subsets, while CD8+ clones were enriched in EMRA.

Between the V and J ends, shortened by 3 bases and 2 bases respectively, the junction contains 9 bases. From the cysteine up to the phenylalanine, the CDR3 has a length of 15 residues. Only the CDR3 DNA stays, 45 bases, in frame from base 1. The CDR1 and CDR2 encoded by the germline V gene are KGHDR and SFDVKD. Data came from an Illumina NovaSeq 6000. Using 5'RACE with constant-segment primers, TCRalpha and TCRbeta cDNA libraries were constructed, with sample barcodes and unique molecular identifiers added in the process. Trizol reagent was used to extract RNA from every sample. The libraries were amplified in two PCR steps, and the second step added a second sample barcode and Illumina TruSeq adapters. Sequencing of the libraries was done on an Illumina NovaSeq, producing 2 x 150 bp paired-end reads. The original methods were these. With migec v1.2.7, reads were demultiplexed and then collapsed into UMI-guided consensus sequences. Using mixcr v2.1.11, the UMI consensuses were aligned to TRA and TRB V and J templates and assembled into clonotypes. Expanded or contracted clonotypes were those called significant by both edgeR and NoisET, with noise models trained on biological replicates. For edgeR calls, the thresholds were a false discovery rate-adjusted p below 0.01 and a log2 fold-change of 1. As an exploratory analysis of dynamics, max-normalized trajectories of the 1000 most abundant clonotypes were examined by PCA with hierarchical clustering. The CD4 or CD8 phenotype of responding clones was assigned using the separately sequenced CD4+ and CD8+ repertoires. TCRdb took the public reads, trimmed them with fastp at Q25, ran MiXCR for clone calling and kept in-frame beta chains. For every CDR3 protein sequence, its rows merge into one entry that carries the most common genes and DNA. The V and J calls and clone size come from TCRdb's table, not from the authors' own analysis. The sample yields about 310,000 distinct CDR3 sequences; 15% to 20% were counted once. Around a fifth of the sample rests with the top ten.

Specimen: PBMCs or a T cell subset sorted from them (not recorded which). The TCR sequence derives from a man between 18 and 35 years old who had mild COVID-19 (a few samples of this study predate the infection). The sample titles of this study are shuffled in the database, so cell type and time point are left out; the donor was told from shared clones. The sequence is built from TRBV24-1 and TRBJ2-2; the D gene remains uncertain. The CDR3 region reads CATSDHGRNTGELFF. The sequence in DNA is TGTGCCACCAGTGATCACGGACGCAACACCGGGGAGCTGTTTTTT.